This T cell receptor beta chain was sequenced for a study of T-cell memory formation after mild COVID-19. Study-wide findings and caveats: Contracting clones localized mainly to CM and EM when CD4+ and mainly to EMRA when CD8+.

TCRdb analysed the 5' RACE reads with MiXCR anew, one entry per CDR3 protein. The profile shows 350,000 or so distinct CDR3 sequences, 20% to 25% of them singletons. V shed 2 bases and J shed 3 bases, with 16 bases lying between them. This CDR3 contains 17 residues. The germline V gene has CDR1 SGHAT and CDR2 FQNNGV. Comment on this clonotype: Antigen specificity is unknown.

The TCR originated in a man aged 18 to 29 who had mild COVID-19 (a few samples of this study predate the infection). Cell type and time point are not known. Sequenced material: PBMCs or a T cell subset sorted from them (not recorded which). V and J are TRBV11-2 and TRBJ2-2; perhaps TRBD1 as D (5 bases). CDR3 nucleotide sequence: TGTGCCAGCAGCTTATGGCGAGACAGAGAAGACACCGGGGAGCTGTTTTTT. Amino acid sequence: CASSLWRDREDTGELFF.